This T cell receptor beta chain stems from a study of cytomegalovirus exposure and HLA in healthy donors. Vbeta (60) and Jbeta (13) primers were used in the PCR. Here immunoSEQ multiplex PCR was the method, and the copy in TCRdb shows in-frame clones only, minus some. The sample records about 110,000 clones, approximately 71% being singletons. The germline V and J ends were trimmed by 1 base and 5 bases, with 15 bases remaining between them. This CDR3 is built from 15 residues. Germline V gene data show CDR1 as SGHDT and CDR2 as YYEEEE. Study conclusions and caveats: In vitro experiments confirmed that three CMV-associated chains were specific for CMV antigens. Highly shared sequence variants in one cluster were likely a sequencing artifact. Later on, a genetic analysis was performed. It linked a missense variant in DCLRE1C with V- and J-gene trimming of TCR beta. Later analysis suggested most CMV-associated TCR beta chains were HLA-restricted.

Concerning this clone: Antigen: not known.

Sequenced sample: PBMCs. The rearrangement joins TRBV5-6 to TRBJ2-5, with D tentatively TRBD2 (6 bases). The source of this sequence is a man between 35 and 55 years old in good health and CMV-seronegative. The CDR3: CASSLLGGPGETQYF. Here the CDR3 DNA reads TGTGCCAGCAGCTTGTTAGGAGGGCCTGGGGAGACCCAGTACTTC.